Below, 10 T cell receptor beta chains from the same sample are listed, as sequenced in a study of cytomegalovirus exposure and HLA in healthy donors (dated 2017 in TCRdb). Library method: the immunoSEQ multiplex PCR assay. For the multiplex PCR, a mixture combining 60 forward primers for TCR Vbeta segments and 13 reverse primers for TCR Jbeta segments was used. Not all clones reach the TCRdb copy of this immuneACCESS table, which keeps in-frame sequences only. Checked studies attribute under half of the gap to unresolved V genes and leave the rest unexplained. Counted in this sample were more than 95,000 clones; 60% to 85% of them appeared once. The top ten constitute 3.4% of the sample. Sequenced: PBMCs. The receptors here all came from a man younger than 40 in good health and CMV-seronegative.

The CDR3 spells CASSPMTGSQETQYF. The CDR3 DNA is TGTGCCAGCTCACCCATGACAGGATCCCAAGAGACCCAGTACTTC. The V call is TRBV18, the J call TRBJ2-5, with D possibly matching TRBD1 (6 bases). The V gene's germline CDR1 is KGHSH and CDR2 LQKENI. Trimming removed 3 bases from V and 1 base from J, with 12 bases in between. CDR3 length: 15 amino acids.

The chain couples TRBV29-1 to TRBJ2-5; 12 nucleotides agree with TRBD2. Per the germline V gene, CDR1 is SQVTM and CDR2 is ANQGSEA. The trim removed 8 bases at V and 4 bases at J, leaving 5 bases unmatched. The CDR3 is 13 residues long. CDR3 sequence: CSLTSGGPETQYF. The DNA of the CDR3 is TGCAGCTTAACTAGCGGGGGGCCAGAGACCCAGTACTTC. The full variable domain, rest sourced from reference TRBV29-1 and TRBJ2-5, is SAVISQKPSRDICQRGTSLTIQCQVDSQVTMMFWYRQQPGQSLTLIATANQGSEATYESGFVIDKFPISRPNLTFSTLTVSNMSPEDSSIYLCSLTSGGPETQYFGPGTRLLVL.

The chain employs TRBV18 and TRBJ2-5; the match to TRBD2 covers 16 bases. This CDR3 has 17 amino acids. From germline, CDR1 is KGHSH and CDR2 LQKENI. Losses at the gene ends were 0 bases for V and 2 bases for J; bases not matched to a gene: 0. CDR3 nucleotide sequence: TGTGCCAGCTCACCACCGGGACTAGCGGGGGGGCAAGAGACCCAGTACTTC. This codes for CASSPPGLAGGQETQYF.

The chain employs TRBV30 and TRBJ2-7, with TRBD1 identical over 7 bases. The V and J ends lost 1 base and 2 bases, in that order; junction bases with no gene match: 14. The CDR3 has 17 amino acids. CDR1 is GTSNPN and CDR2 is SVGIG in the germline V gene (reference sequence). The CDR3 protein is CAWSGLDLTGAPYEQYF. In DNA form, the CDR3 reads TGTGCCTGGAGTGGATTAGACCTTACAGGGGCCCCCTACGAGCAGTACTTC.

The chain couples TRBV30 to TRBJ1-3, with a tentative D call TRBD1 (5 bases). The CDR3 totals 14 residues. CDR1 is GTSNPN and CDR2 is SVGIG in the germline V gene (reference sequence). Trimming took 3 bases from V and 4 from J, leaving 13 bases between them. The CDR3 region is CAWRIGGLGNTIYF. CDR3 nucleotide sequence: TGTGCCTGGAGAATCGGGGGACTCGGAAACACCATATATTTT.

V usage is TRBV7-2 and J usage is TRBJ1-5, with D possibly TRBD1 on 5 matching bases. V was cut by 5 bases and J by 2 bases, with 16 bases left in between. The CDR3 is 16 residues long. Germline V gene sequence: CDR1 SGHTA, CDR2 FQGNSA. The DNA of the CDR3 is TGTGCCAGCAGCCTAAAGGTGCAGGGTGGCAATCAGCCCCAGCATTTT. This translates into CASSLKVQGGNQPQHF. Supplemented by reference TRBV7-2 and TRBJ1-5, the full variable domain reads GAGVSQSPSNKVTEKGKDVELRCDPISGHTALYWYRQSLGQGLEFLIYFQGNSAPDKSGLPSDRFSAERTGGSVSTLTIQRTQQEDSAVYLCASSLKVQGGNQPQHFGDGTRLSIL.

V and J are TRBV5-6 and TRBJ2-2; 7 bases align to TRBD2. V was clipped by 1 base and J by 1 base; unmatched bases: 4. The length of the CDR3 is 16 residues. Germline lookup yields CDR1 SGHDT and CDR2 YYEEEE. The CDR3 here is CASSLFQRGNTGELFF. The CDR3 DNA sequence: TGTGCCAGCAGCTTGTTTCAGCGGGGGAACACCGGGGAGCTGTTTTTT.

The V gene is TRBV5-8, the J gene TRBJ1-1; TRBD1 is a possible D gene (6 bases). V was shortened by 1 base and J by 0 bases, with 7 bases between the two germline ends. This CDR3 comprises 14 residues. The germline V gene encodes CDR1 SGHTS and CDR2 YDEGEE. Here the CDR3 DNA reads TGTGCCAGCAGCTTGACAGGGATGAACACTGAAGCTTTCTTT. This gives the protein CASSLTGMNTEAFF. Full variable domain (outside the CDR3, taken from reference TRBV5-8 and TRBJ1-1): EAGVTQSPTHLIKTRGQQATLRCSPISGHTSVYWYQQALGLGLQFLLWYDEGEERNRGNFPPRFSGRQFPNYSSELNVNALELEDSALYLCASSLTGMNTEAFFGQGTRLTVV.

The DNA for the CDR3 is TGTGCCAGCTCACCCGGGACAGGGACCTACGAGCAGTACTTC. Protein sequence: CASSPGTGTYEQYF. The chain employs TRBV18 and TRBJ2-7; 9 bases map to TRBD1. Germline lookup yields CDR1 KGHSH and CDR2 LQKENI. The CDR3 has 14 amino acids. Unmatched junction bases numbered 2, after V lost 3 bases and J lost 2 bases. The variable domain in full, completed from reference TRBV18 and TRBJ2-7, reads NAGVMQNPRHLVRRRGQEARLRCSPMKGHSHVYWYRQLPEEGLKFMVYLQKENIIDESGMPKERFSAEFPKEGPSILRIQQVVRGDSAAYFCASSPGTGTYEQYFGPGTRLTVT.

The CDR3 coding sequence is TGTGCCAGCAGTTACCCCCAAACAGGGGGTGCCGGGGAGCTGTTTTTT. As protein: CASSYPQTGGAGELFF. The chain uses TRBV6-6 and TRBJ2-2; 8 bases are a match to TRBD1. The V gene's germline CDR1 is MNHNY and CDR2 SVGAGI (reference sequence). V shed 2 bases and J 6 bases; nucleotides not matched to a gene: 8. The CDR3 loop spans 16 amino acids.